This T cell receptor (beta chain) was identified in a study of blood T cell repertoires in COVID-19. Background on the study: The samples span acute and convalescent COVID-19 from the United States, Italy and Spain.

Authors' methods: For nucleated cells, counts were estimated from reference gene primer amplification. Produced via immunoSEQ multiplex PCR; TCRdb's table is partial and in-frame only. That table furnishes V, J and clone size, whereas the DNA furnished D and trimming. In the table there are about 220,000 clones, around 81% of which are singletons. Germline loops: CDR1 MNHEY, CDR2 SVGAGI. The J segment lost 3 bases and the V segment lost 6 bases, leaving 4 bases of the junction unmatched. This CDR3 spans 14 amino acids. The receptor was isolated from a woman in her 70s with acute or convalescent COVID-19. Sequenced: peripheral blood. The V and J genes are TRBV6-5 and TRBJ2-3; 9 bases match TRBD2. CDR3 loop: CASRRSGGTDTQYF. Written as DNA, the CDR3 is TGTGCCAGCAGGAGAAGCGGGGGGACAGATACGCAGTATTTT.